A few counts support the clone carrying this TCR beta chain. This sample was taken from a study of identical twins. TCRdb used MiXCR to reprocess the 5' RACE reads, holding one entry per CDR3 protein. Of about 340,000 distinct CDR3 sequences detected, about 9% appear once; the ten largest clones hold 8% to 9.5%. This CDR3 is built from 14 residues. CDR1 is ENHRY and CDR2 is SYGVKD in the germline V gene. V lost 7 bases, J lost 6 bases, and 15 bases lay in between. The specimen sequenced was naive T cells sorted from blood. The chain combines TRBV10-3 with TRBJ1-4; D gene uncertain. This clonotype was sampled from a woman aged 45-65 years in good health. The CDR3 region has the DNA TGTGCCATCAAAGGGAATTCTCTGGATGAAAAACTGTTTTTT. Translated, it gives CAIKGNSLDEKLFF.